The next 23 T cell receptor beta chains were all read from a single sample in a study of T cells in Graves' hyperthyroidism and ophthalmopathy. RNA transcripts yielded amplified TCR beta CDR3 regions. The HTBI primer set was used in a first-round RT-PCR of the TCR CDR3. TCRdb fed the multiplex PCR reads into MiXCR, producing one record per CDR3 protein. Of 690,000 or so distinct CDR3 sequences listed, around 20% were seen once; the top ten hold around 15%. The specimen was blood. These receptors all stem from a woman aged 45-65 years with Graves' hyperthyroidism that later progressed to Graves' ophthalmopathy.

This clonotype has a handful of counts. In nucleotides, the CDR3 is TGCAGCGCCGGTAGCTTCTATGGCTACACCTTC. It encodes CSAGSFYGYTF. The chain joins TRBV29-1 to TRBJ1-2; D is unresolved. Per the germline V gene, CDR1 is SQVTM and CDR2 is ANQGSEA. Trimming stripped 7 bases from V and 4 bases from J, with 10 bases between. This CDR3 is 11 amino acids long.

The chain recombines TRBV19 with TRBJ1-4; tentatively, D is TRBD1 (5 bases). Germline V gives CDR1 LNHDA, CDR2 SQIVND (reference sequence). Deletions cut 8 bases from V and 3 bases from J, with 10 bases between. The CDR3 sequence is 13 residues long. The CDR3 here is CASRGAANEKLFF. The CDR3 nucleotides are TGTGCCAGTCGAGGGGCTGCTAATGAAAAACTGTTTTTT.

CDR3 residues: CASRAMTGADTEAFF. The CDR3 region has the DNA TGCGCCAGCAGAGCAATGACAGGCGCCGACACTGAAGCTTTCTTT. The chain carries TRBV10-2 and TRBJ1-1, with D perhaps matching TRBD1 (6 bases). Germline V gene sequence: CDR1 WSHSY, CDR2 SAAADI. The CDR3 extends over 15 amino acids. Between the trimmed V and J ends, which lost 6 bases and 3 bases, there was a span of 17 bases.

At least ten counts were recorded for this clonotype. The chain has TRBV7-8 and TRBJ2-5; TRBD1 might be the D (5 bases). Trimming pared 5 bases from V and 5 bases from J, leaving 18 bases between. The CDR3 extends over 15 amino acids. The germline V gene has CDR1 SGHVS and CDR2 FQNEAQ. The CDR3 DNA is TGTGCCAGCAGCGCGCTTGACAGAAAGGGGGAGACCCAGTACTTC. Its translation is CASSALDRKGETQYF. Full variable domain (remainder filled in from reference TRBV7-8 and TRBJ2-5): GAGVSQSPRYKVAKRGQDVALRCDPISGHVSLFWYQQALGQGPEFLTYFQNEAQLDKSGLPSDRFFAERPEGSVSTLKIQRTQQEDSAVYLCASSALDRKGETQYFGPGTRLLVL.

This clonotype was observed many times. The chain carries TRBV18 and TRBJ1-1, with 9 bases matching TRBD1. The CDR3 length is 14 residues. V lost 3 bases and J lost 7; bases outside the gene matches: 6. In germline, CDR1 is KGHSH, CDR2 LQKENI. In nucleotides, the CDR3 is TGTGCCAGCTCACCTACGGTGGGACAGGGTGAAGCTTTCTTT. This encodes CASSPTVGQGEAFF. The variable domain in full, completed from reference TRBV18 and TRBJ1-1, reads NAGVMQNPRHLVRRRGQEARLRCSPMKGHSHVYWYRQLPEEGLKFMVYLQKENIIDESGMPKERFSAEFPKEGPSILRIQQVVRGDSAAYFCASSPTVGQGEAFFGQGTRLTVV.

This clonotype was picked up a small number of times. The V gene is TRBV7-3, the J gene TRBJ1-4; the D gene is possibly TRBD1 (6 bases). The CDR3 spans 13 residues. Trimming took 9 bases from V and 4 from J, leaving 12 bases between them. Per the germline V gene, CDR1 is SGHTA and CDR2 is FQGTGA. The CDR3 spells CASETGHNEKLFF. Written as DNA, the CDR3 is TGTGCCAGTGAGACAGGACATAATGAAAAACTGTTTTTT. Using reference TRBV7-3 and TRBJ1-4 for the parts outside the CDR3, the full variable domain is GAGVSQTPSNKVTEKGKYVELRCDPISGHTALYWYRQSLGQGPEFLIYFQGTGAADDSGLPNDRFFAVRPEGSVSTLKIQRTERGDSAVYLCASETGHNEKLFFGSGTQLSVL.

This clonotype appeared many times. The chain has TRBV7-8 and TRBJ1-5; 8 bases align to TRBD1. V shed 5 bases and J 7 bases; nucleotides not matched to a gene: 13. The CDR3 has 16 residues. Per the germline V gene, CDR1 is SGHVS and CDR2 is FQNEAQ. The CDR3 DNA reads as TGTGCCAGCAGCCTACCAACAGCGGACAGGGAACAGCCCCAGCATTTT. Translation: CASSLPTADREQPQHF.

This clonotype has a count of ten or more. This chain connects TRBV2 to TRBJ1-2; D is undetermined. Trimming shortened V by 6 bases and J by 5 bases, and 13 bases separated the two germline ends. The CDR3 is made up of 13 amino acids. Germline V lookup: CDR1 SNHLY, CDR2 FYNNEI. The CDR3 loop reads CASSLSQRYGYTF. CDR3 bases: TGTGCCAGCAGCTTATCACAGAGATATGGCTACACCTTC. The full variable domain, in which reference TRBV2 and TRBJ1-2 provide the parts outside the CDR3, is EPEVTQTPSHQVTQMGQEVILRCVPISNHLYFYWYRQILGQKVEFLVSFYNNEISEKSEIFDDQFSVERPDGSNFTLKIRSTKLEDSAMYFCASSLSQRYGYTFGSGTRLTVV.

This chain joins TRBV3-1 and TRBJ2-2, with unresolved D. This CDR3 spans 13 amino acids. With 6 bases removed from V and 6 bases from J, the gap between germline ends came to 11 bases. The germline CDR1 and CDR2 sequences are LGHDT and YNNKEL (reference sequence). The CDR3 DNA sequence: TGTGCCAGCAGAGGGATCTGGGCCGGGGAGCTGTTTTTT. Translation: CASRGIWAGELFF.

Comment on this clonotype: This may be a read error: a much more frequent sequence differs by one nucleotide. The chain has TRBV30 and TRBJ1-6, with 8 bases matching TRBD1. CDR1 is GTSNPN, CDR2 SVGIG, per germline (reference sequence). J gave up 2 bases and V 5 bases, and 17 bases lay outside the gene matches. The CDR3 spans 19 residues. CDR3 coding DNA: TGTGCCTGGGGTGCACCTATCGCGACAGGGGACACCTATAATTCACCCCTCCACTTT. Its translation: CAWGAPIATGDTYNSPLHF.

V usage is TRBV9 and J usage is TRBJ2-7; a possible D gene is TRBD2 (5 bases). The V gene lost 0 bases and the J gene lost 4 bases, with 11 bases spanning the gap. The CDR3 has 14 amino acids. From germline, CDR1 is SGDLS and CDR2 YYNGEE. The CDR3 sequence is CASSVGSGKYEQYF. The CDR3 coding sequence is TGTGCCAGCAGCGTAGGAAGCGGAAAATACGAGCAGTACTTC.

DNA of the CDR3: TGTGCCAGCAGCTTAGTCCCCCCCGGGAGCTCCTACGAGCAGTACTTC. Translation: CASSLVPPGSSYEQYF. The chain recombines TRBV11-2 with TRBJ2-7; TRBD2 is a possible D gene (6 bases). The CDR3 contains 16 residues. The germline V and J ends were trimmed by 1 base and 0 bases, with 13 bases remaining between them. CDR1 and CDR2 from the germline V gene are SGHAT and FQNNGV.

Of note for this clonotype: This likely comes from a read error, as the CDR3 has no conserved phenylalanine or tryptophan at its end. CDR3 nucleotide sequence: TGTGCCAGCAGCTTGGGGGACTTGAACACTGAAGCTTTCTCT. Protein sequence: CASSLGDLNTEAFS. The chain carries TRBV11-2 and TRBJ1-1; perhaps TRBD1 as D (5 bases). CDR3 length equals 14 residues. CDR1 and CDR2 from the germline V gene are SGHAT and FQNNGV. V gave up 3 bases and J gave up 0 bases, with 8 bases separating them.

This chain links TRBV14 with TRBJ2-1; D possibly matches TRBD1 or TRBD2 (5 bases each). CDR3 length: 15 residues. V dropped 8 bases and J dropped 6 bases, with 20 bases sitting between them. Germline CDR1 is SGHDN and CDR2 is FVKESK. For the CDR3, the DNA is TGTGCCAGCGCTCGGGGCACTCTCCCTTCCAATGAGCAGTTCTTC. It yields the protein CASARGTLPSNEQFF.

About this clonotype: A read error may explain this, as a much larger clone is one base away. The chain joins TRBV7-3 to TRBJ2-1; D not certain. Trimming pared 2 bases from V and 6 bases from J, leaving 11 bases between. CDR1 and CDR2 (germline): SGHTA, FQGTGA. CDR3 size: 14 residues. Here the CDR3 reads CASSLDPVRNEQFF. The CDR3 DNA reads TGTGCCAGCAGCTTAGACCCGGTTCGCAATGAGCAGTTCTTC.

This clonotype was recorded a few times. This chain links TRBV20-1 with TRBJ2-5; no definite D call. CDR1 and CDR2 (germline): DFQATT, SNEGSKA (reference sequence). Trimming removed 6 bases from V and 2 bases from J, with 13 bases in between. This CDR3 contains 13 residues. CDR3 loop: CSARRTVQETQYF. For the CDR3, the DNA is TGCAGTGCCAGACGGACGGTACAAGAGACCCAGTACTTC.

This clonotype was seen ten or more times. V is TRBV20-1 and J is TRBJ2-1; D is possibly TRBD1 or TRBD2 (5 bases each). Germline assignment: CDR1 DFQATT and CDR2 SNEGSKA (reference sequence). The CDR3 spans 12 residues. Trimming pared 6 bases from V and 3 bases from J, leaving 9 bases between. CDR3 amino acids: CSAMGRYNEQFF. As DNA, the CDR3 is TGCAGTGCCATGGGACGCTACAATGAGCAGTTCTTC.

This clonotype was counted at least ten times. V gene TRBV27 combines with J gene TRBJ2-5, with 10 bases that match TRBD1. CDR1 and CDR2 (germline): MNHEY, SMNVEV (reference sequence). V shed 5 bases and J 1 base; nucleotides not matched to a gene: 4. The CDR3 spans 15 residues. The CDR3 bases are TGTGCCAGCAGTGTCCGGGACAGGGGCCAAGAGACCCAGTACTTC. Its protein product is CASSVRDRGQETQYF.

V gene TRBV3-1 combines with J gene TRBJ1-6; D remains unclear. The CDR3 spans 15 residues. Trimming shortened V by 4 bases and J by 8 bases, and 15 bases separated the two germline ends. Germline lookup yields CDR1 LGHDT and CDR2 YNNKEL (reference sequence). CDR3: CASSLNTYLDSPLHF. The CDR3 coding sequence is TGTGCCAGCAGCCTAAACACTTATTTAGATTCACCCCTCCACTTT.

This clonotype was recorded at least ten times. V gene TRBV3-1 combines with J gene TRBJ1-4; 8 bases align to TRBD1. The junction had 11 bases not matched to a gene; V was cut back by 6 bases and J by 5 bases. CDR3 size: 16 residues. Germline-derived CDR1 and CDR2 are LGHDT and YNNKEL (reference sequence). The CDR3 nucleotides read TGTGCCAGCAGTCCGGGACAGGCCCCTTCGAATGAAAAACTGTTTTTT. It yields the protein CASSPGQAPSNEKLFF.

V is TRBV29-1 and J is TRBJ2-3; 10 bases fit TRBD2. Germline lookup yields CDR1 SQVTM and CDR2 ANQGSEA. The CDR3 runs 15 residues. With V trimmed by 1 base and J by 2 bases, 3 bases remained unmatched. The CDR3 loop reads CSVEGLAGATDTQYF. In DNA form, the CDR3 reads TGCAGCGTTGAAGGGCTAGCGGGGGCCACAGATACGCAGTATTTT.

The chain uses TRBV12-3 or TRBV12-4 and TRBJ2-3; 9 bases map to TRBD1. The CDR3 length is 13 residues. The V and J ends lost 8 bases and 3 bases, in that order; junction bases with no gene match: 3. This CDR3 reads CASGTGRTDTQYF. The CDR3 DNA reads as TGTGCCAGCGGGACAGGGCGGACAGATACGCAGTATTTT.

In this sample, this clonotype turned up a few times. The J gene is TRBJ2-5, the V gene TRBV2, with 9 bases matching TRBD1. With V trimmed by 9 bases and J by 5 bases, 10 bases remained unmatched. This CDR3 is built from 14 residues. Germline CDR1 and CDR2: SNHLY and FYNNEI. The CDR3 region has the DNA TGTGCCAGATCCCGGGACAGGGCAAGCGAGACCCAGTACTTC. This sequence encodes CARSRDRASETQYF.